This entry features one T cell receptor beta chain sequence. Its recognized antigen is unknown. No much larger clone exists at a distance of one base, and base qualities are not known. Taken from cysteine to phenylalanine, the CDR3 has 17 residues. Here the CDR3 DNA is all that survives: 51 bases in frame from base 1. CDR1 and CDR2 were assigned from the germline V gene as SGHRS and YFSETQ. Ends trimmed: V by 5 bases, J by 4 bases; bases unmatched to a gene: 16. The sample is drawn from a study of shared clonotypes between healthy human individuals (dated by TCRdb to about 2020). For the study in its entirety: A few men and two women, aged 18 to 49 years, made up the cohort. For each donor, CD4 naive and CD4 memory were each run on three plates, CD8 naive on two plates, and CD8 memory on one plate. The study deeply sequenced blood TCR repertoires of five healthy adults to estimate repertoire size and the extent of clonotype sharing between individuals. Libraries were prepared and TCR repertoires were sequenced by different laboratories using diverse techniques, in order to increase sequencing depth and limit assay-specific biases. Per donor, leukapheresis produced somewhere between about 0.9 and 10 billion PBMCs. Overall results and qualifications from the work: Naive subsets generally had larger estimated clonotype richness than memory subsets did. Pairwise subsampling indicated that sequencing depth was expected to affect the degree of clonotype sharing among donors. Sampling was restricted to blood, and TCR repertoires in tissues likely differ from the TCR repertoires found in blood. The genetic and exposure-history diversity represented was limited by the small number of donors. Around 5.4% of naive CD4, around 3.6% of naive CD8, approximately 2.2% of memory CD4, and 0.35% to 0.5% of memory CD8 clonotypes were shared across a few donors. Rarefaction of sorted-subset datasets indicated incomplete sequencing despite the large sequencing depth. Compared with non-shared clonotypes, the clonotypes found in all four sorted-subset donors had higher generation probabilities.

The donors were healthy, HIV-negative adults with no recently reported acute infections or vaccinations. Every donor was a Caucasian adult living in Nashville, Tennessee, USA. CD4+ T cells were enriched by magnetic negative selection; naive cells were then positively selected on CD45RA, and the negative fraction formed the memory subset. After blood collection by leukapheresis, PBMCs were isolated using Ficoll-Histopaque density gradient centrifugation and then cryopreserved in the vapor phase of liquid nitrogen. Purity and quantity of every magnetically sorted T cell population were checked by analytical flow cytometry. From each sorted fraction, genomic DNA was isolated and quantified by UV absorbance on a Nanodrop 2000c. Using the deep immunoSEQ assay, multiplex PCR amplified TCR CDR3 regions from genomic DNA. Extracted genomic DNA from each cell subset was distributed evenly across all wells of several immunoSEQ 96-well plates, and each plate was treated as a replicate. For sorted subsets, approximately 190 ng of genomic DNA, equivalent to around 29,000 T cell genomes, went into each replicate PCR. Purified libraries were measured with a Qubit 3.0 fluorometer, size-checked on a Bioanalyzer 2100, and measured again with the KAPA Library Quantification kit. Every immunoSEQ 96-well plate was sequenced on a dedicated single-read 150-cycle Illumina NextSeq 550 flow cell. Per the source publication's procedure: Because the immunoSEQ output held only junctional sequences and lacked quality scores, the filtering could not match the filtering applied to full-length reads. Sequences were annotated with PyIR, a Python wrapper for IgBLAST v1.9, and V/J genes and CDR3 were assigned using IMGT germline references. Reads were removed for weak V/J assignments (E-value above 1e-6), missing CDR3, stop codons, out-of-frame junctions, or ambiguous translated residues. V3J clonotypes were defined by identical inferred V gene, J gene, and CDR3 amino acid sequence. To compute the percentage overlap between repertoires, the number of shared unique clonotypes was divided by the size of the smaller repertoire. RTK rarefaction, the Chao1 estimator, and Recon v2.1 estimates of unobserved clonotypes were used to assess repertoire richness. Generation probabilities for all TCRbeta clonotypes obtained by the gDNA method from a handful of donors were computed using OLGA. In TCRdb, the immuneACCESS table is reduced to in-frame sequences with V and J assigned. These tables do not hold every clone; where another copy was compared, an unresolved V gene accounts for under half, and the others remain unexplained. The V and J calls and clone size were taken over from that table, and D and trimming were inferred from the DNA. This sample comprises nearly 1 million clones, 70% to 85% of them detected only once. The ten largest clones represent around 1.4% of the sample.

This TCR was recovered from a man between 18 and 35 years old in good health. Sequencing input: memory CD4+ T cells sorted from blood. This specimen's cell subset or site label, per the study, means: CD45RA-negative fraction. The chain employs TRBV5-1 and TRBJ2-3, with 7 bases in between that match TRBD1. The CDR3 protein: CASRSGISGTVPDTQYF. The nucleotides are TGCGCCAGCAGATCAGGTATCTCCGGGACAGTTCCAGATACGCAGTATTTT. This CDR3, with the reference TRBV5-1 and TRBJ2-3 proteins standing in past its ends, gives the full variable domain KAGVTQTPRYLIKTRGQQVTLSCSPISGHRSVSWYQQTPGQGLQFLFEYFSETQRNKGNFPGRFSGRQFSNSRSEMNVSTLELGDSALYLCASRSGISGTVPDTQYFGPGTRLTVL.